A single sample is the source of the 21 T cell receptor beta chains below, sequenced in a study of HIV-infected children after antiretroviral therapy interruption. Noted treatment: PENTA 11 planned treatment interruption arm or continuous ART arm. Unique molecular identifiers were included in an RNA-based 3' RACE TCR library. Using its own MiXCR run on the 3' RACE reads, TCRdb lists one record per CDR3 protein. This table holds roughly 16,000 distinct CDR3 sequences, 3.4% found once. The material was CD45RO+ CD8+ T cells from PBMCs, pooled from several time points, obtained from a donor given antiretroviral therapy, either interrupted or continuous. The subset denotes: memory CD8+ CD45RO+ CD45RA- T cells. These receptors were collected from a pool of human donors with HIV.

This clonotype has a count of ten or more. The rearrangement uses TRBV29-1 and TRBJ1-2; no definite D call. The V gene lost 5 bases and the J gene lost 10 bases, with 8 bases spanning the gap. Germline V gene data show CDR1 as SQVTM and CDR2 as ANQGSEA. The CDR3 contains 9 residues. Here the CDR3 reads CSVLESYTF. In DNA, the CDR3 is TGCAGCGTTTTAGAGTCCTACACCTTC.

This clonotype has at least ten counts. The chain combines TRBV6-6 with TRBJ2-1; D may be TRBD2 (6 bases). Germline lookup yields CDR1 MNHNY and CDR2 SVGAGI (reference sequence). CDR3 length: 15 residues. Trimming removed 5 bases at V and 3 bases at J, with 14 bases between. The CDR3 here is CASSASDGDYNEQFF. In DNA, the CDR3 is TGTGCCAGCAGTGCTAGCGATGGGGACTACAATGAGCAGTTCTTC.

In its sample, this clonotype was seen many times. V is TRBV4-3 and J is TRBJ1-2, with 9 bases identical to TRBD1. The CDR3 length is 17 residues. Germline CDR1 is LGHNA and CDR2 is YSLEER. Trimming removed 3 bases from V and 7 bases from J; junction bases left unmatched: 15. The CDR3 nucleotides read TGCGCCAGCAGCCACATTACGGGGACAGGGATCTTGGGTGGCTACACCTTC. Protein product: CASSHITGTGILGGYTF.

This clonotype was recorded at least ten times. The CDR3 DNA reads TGTGCCAGCAGCCCAGGGGTTATTCGGAGCTCCTATAATTCACCCCTCCACTTT. It translates to CASSPGVIRSSYNSPLHF. The rearrangement uses TRBV3-1 and TRBJ1-6; possibly TRBD1 for D (6 bases). V lost 4 bases, J lost 0 bases, and 16 bases lay in between. Looked up from germline, CDR1 is LGHDT and CDR2 is YNNKEL (reference sequence). There are 18 residues in the CDR3. Together with reference TRBV3-1 and TRBJ1-6, the CDR3 gives the full variable domain: DTAVSQTPKYLVTQMGNDKSIKCEQNLGHDTMYWYKQDSKKFLKIMFSYNNKELIINETVPNRFSPKSPDKAHLNLHINSLELGDSAVYFCASSPGVIRSSYNSPLHFGNGTRLTVT.

This clonotype has at least ten counts. The genes are TRBV2 and TRBJ1-1; 9 bases agree with TRBD1. The CDR3 totals 15 residues. Germline assignment: CDR1 SNHLY and CDR2 FYNNEI. The V and J ends lost 7 bases and 0 bases, in that order; junction bases with no gene match: 6. The CDR3 bases are TGTGCCAGCATTCCCGGGACAGGGTTGAACACTGAAGCTTTCTTT. Its protein is CASIPGTGLNTEAFF.

This clonotype was observed many times. This rearrangement joins TRBV6-1 to TRBJ2-3, with 10 bases identical to TRBD2. V dropped 9 bases and J dropped 1; count of bases not matched to a gene: 7. CDR3 length: 15 amino acids. Germline lookup yields CDR1 MNHNS and CDR2 SASEGT. CDR3 sequence reads: CASPGTSERTDTQYF. CDR3 DNA sequence: TGTGCCAGTCCCGGGACTAGCGAACGCACAGATACGCAGTATTTT.

This clonotype has ten or more counts. This sequence joins TRBV2 and TRBJ2-7; 8 bases match TRBD1. With 3 bases clipped from V and 2 bases from J, the junction kept 9 bases outside the gene matches. Looked up from germline, CDR1 is SNHLY and CDR2 is FYNNEI. The CDR3 length is 16 residues. The CDR3 nucleotides are TGTGCCAGCAGTGAGGACGGACAGGGAACCCCCTACGAGCAGTACTTC. Translated, it gives CASSEDGQGTPYEQYF.

This clonotype occurred many times. V is TRBV11-2 and J is TRBJ1-3; tentative D call: TRBD1 (5 bases). Trimming stripped 2 bases from V and 1 base from J, with 15 bases between. This CDR3 comprises 17 residues. Looked up from germline, CDR1 is SGHAT and CDR2 is FQNNGV. CDR3 residues: CASSLTDSRTSGNTIYF. CDR3 bases: TGTGCCAGCAGCTTAACCGACAGCAGGACATCTGGAAACACCATATATTTT.

CDR3 DNA: TGTGCCAGTAGTCCATGGACTAGCGGGGGCCCCTTCAATGAGCAGTTCTTC. This gives the protein CASSPWTSGGPFNEQFF. The gene calls are TRBV19 and TRBJ2-1; 13 bases map to TRBD2. The germline V gene encodes CDR1 LNHDA and CDR2 SQIVND (reference sequence). This CDR3 is 17 amino acids long. V lost 5 bases, J lost 6 bases, and 10 bases stayed unmatched.

This clonotype was counted between two and nine times. This chain uses TRBV7-6 with TRBJ2-1; TRBD1 matches 12 bases. This CDR3 has 17 residues. Trimming took 1 base from V and 6 from J; bases not matched to a gene: 7. Germline V gene sequence: CDR1 SGHVS, CDR2 FNYEAQ. CDR3 in DNA: TGTGCCAGCAGCTTAGTGGGGGGACAGGGGGCAGCCAATGAGCAGTTCTTC. Residues: CASSLVGGQGAANEQFF.

This clonotype was counted many times. V gene TRBV5-8 combines with J gene TRBJ2-4; 10 nucleotides line up with TRBD2. Germline CDR1 and CDR2: SGHTS and YDEGEE. The V segment lost 6 bases and the J segment 1 base; nucleotides outside the gene matches: 13. The CDR3 loop spans 18 amino acids. CDR3 residues: CASIWVKRGGTAKNIQYF. The CDR3, as DNA: TGTGCCAGCATCTGGGTCAAGCGGGGGGGCACTGCCAAAAACATTCAGTACTTC.

There are many counts of this clonotype. Written as DNA, the CDR3 is TGTGCCAGCCATATAACAGGGGTGACCTTACCGAACACTGAAGCTTTCTTT. This codes for CASHITGVTLPNTEAFF. This rearrangement joins TRBV19 to TRBJ1-1; 7 nucleotides agree with TRBD1. The length of the CDR3 is 17 residues. The germline gives CDR1 LNHDA, CDR2 SQIVND (reference sequence). The J segment lost 1 base and the V segment lost 9 bases, leaving 17 bases of the junction unmatched.

This clonotype occurred many times. V usage is TRBV7-9 and J usage is TRBJ2-3, with TRBD1 matching 7 bases. Germline trimming cut 1 base from V and 2 bases from J; bases unmatched to any gene: 3. The CDR3 runs 15 residues. CDR1 is SEHNR, CDR2 FQNEAQ, per germline (reference sequence). The CDR3 is CASSLDTGDTDTQYF. In DNA, the CDR3 is TGTGCCAGCAGCTTAGACACAGGGGACACAGATACGCAGTATTTT.

This clonotype was recorded many times. V gene TRBV12-3 or TRBV12-4 combines with J gene TRBJ1-2; no clear D. This CDR3 region has 12 residues. V shed 3 bases and J shed 8 bases, with 10 bases lying between them. Here the CDR3 reads CASSFGNTGYTF. DNA of the CDR3: TGTGCCAGCAGTTTCGGTAACACGGGCTACACCTTC.

This clonotype appeared many times. The V call is TRBV27, the J call TRBJ2-7, with D tentatively TRBD2 (6 bases). Germline CDR1 and CDR2: MNHEY and SMNVEV (reference sequence). V lost 0 bases and J 6 bases, leaving 15 bases between the germline ends. CDR3 size: 15 residues. The CDR3 nucleotides read TGTGCCAGCAGTTTATCCCCCGGGACTCTCGGCGAGCAGTACTTC. As protein: CASSLSPGTLGEQYF.

Many counts were recorded for this clonotype. The V gene is TRBV27, the J gene TRBJ1-1; weak D call: TRBD1 (6 bases). The CDR3 loop spans 13 amino acids. Germline CDR1 is MNHEY and CDR2 is SMNVEV (reference sequence). Trimming removed 4 bases from V and 4 bases from J, with 10 bases in between. CDR3 sequence (DNA): TGTGCCAGCAGTTATTTACAGGGCACTGAAGCTTTCTTT. Protein product: CASSYLQGTEAFF.

This clonotype was recorded many times. The rearrangement uses TRBV20-1 and TRBJ2-4, with 8 bases matching TRBD1. V gave up 1 base and J gave up 1 base; unmatched junction bases: 12. CDR1 is DFQATT and CDR2 is SNEGSKA in the germline V gene (reference sequence). The CDR3 contains 18 residues. The CDR3 coding sequence is TGCAGTGCTAGAGCCGAACAGGGGGTCGGCAACGCCAAAAACATTCAGTACTTC. Amino acids: CSARAEQGVGNAKNIQYF.

This clonotype was detected ten times or more. The V and J genes are TRBV7-9 and TRBJ2-4, with TRBD1 matching over 7 bases. V was pared by 8 bases and J by 8 bases, with 6 bases of the junction left unmatched. The germline V gene has CDR1 SEHNR and CDR2 FQNEAQ (reference sequence). This CDR3 spans 12 amino acids. The CDR3 DNA sequence: TGTGCCAGCGCAGACAGGGAAGACATTCAGTACTTC. Amino acids: CASADREDIQYF.

This clonotype was observed a handful of times. The chain combines TRBV11-2 with TRBJ2-4; TRBD1 aligns across 12 bases. The germline V gene encodes CDR1 SGHAT and CDR2 FQNNGV. The CDR3 is made up of 17 amino acids. V trimming: 2 bases; J trimming: 8 bases; junction bases outside the gene matches: 10. As DNA, the CDR3 is TGTGCCAGCAGCTTAATGGGACAGGGGGCAGAGGGAGACATTCAGTACTTC. It yields the protein CASSLMGQGAEGDIQYF.

In its sample, this clonotype was seen many times. For the CDR3, the DNA is TGTGCCAGCAGCTTAGGGGGGGGCACGAATACGCAGTATTTT. The encoded protein is CASSLGGGTNTQYF. This rearrangement joins TRBV7-8 to TRBJ2-3, with D possibly matching TRBD2 (7 bases). Germline V gene lookup returns CDR1 SGHVS and CDR2 FQNEAQ. Between the trimmed V and J ends, which lost 1 base and 7 bases, there was a span of 12 bases. The CDR3 is made up of 14 amino acids.

This clonotype was detected ten times or more. The rearrangement uses TRBV2 and TRBJ2-1; D remains unclear. The CDR3 length is 12 residues. The germline V gene has CDR1 SNHLY and CDR2 FYNNEI. V lost 8 bases and J lost 5, with 10 bases in between. The CDR3 reads CASGEVDNEQFF. In DNA, the CDR3 is TGTGCCAGCGGGGAAGTAGACAATGAGCAGTTCTTC.